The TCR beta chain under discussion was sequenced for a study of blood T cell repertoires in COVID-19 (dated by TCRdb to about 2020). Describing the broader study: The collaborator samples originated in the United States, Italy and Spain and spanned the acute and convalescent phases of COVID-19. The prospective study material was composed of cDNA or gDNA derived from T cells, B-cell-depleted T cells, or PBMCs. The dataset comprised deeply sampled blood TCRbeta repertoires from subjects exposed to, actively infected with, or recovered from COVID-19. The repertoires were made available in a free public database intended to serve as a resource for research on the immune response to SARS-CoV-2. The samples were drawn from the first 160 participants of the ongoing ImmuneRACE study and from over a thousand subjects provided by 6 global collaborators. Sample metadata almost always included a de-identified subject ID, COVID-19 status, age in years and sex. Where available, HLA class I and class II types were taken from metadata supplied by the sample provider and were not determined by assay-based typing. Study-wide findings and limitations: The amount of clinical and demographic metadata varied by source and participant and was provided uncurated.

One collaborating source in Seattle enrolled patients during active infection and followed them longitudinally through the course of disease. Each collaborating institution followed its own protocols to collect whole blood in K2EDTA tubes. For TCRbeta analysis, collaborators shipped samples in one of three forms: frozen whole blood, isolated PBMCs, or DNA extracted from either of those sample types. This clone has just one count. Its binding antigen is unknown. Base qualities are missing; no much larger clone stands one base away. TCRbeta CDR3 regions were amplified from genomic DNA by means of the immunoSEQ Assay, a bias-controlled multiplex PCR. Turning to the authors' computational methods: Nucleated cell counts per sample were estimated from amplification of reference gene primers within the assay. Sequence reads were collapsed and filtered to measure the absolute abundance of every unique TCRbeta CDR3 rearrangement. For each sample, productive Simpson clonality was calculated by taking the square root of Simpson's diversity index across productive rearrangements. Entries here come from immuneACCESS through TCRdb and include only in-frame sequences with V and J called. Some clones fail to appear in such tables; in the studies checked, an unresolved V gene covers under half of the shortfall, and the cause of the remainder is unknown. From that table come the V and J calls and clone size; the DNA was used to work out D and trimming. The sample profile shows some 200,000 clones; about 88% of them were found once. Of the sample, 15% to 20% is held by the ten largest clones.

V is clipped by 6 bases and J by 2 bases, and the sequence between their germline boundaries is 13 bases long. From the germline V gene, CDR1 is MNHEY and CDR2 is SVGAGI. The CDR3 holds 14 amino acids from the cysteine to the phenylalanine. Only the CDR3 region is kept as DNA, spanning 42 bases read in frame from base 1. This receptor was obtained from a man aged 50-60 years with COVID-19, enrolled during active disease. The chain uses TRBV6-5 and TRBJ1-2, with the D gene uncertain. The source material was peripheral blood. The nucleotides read TGTGCCAGCAGAGAGGGTACATCGAACTATGGCTACACCTTC. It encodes CASREGTSNYGYTF.